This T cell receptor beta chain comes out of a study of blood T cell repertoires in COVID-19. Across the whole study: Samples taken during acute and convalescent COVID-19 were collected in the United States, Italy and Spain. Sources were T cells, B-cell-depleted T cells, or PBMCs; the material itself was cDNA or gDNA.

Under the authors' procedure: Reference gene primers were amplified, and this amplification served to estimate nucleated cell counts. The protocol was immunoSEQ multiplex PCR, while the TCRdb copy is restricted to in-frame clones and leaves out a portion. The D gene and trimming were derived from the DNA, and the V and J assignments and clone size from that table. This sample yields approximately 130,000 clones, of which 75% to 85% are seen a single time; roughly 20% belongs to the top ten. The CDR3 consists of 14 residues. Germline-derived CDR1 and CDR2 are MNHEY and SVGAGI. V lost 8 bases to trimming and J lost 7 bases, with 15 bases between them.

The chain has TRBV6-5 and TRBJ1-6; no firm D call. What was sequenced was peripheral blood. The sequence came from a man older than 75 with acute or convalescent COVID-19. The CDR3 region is CASGKRGGNSPLHF. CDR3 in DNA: TGTGCCAGCGGCAAGCGGGGAGGGAATTCACCCCTCCACTTT.